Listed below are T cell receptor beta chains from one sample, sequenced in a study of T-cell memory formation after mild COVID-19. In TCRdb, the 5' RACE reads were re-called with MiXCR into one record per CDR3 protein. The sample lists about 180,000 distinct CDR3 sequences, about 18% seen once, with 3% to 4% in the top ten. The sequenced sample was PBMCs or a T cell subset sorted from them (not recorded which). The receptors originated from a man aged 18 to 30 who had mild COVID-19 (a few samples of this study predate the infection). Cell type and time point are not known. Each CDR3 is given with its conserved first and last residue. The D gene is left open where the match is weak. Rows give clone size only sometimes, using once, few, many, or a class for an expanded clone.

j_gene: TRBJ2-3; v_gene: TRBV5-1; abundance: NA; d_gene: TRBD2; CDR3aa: CASSPARTSETQYF; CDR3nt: TGCGCCAGCAGTCCCGCAAGGACTAGCGAGACGCAGTATTTT
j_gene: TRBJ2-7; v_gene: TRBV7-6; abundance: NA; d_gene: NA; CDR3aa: CASSLEAGATYEQYF; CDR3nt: TGTGCCAGCAGCTTAGAGGCGGGGGCTACCTACGAGCAGTACTTC
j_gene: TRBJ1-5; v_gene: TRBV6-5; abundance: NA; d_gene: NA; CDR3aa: CASSYSANNNQPQHF; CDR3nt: TGTGCCAGCAGTTACTCGGCGAATAACAATCAGCCCCAGCATTTT
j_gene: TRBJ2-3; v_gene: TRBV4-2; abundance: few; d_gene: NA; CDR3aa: CASSRGLISTDTQYF; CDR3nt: TGTGCCAGCAGCAGAGGCCTAATCTCCACAGATACGCAGTATTTT
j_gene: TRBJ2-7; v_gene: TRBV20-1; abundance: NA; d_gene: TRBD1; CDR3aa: CSARLQGESYEQYF; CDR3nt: TGCAGTGCTAGACTCCAGGGGGAATCCTACGAGCAGTACTTC
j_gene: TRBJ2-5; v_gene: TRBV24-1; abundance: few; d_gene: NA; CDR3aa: CATSDSETQYF; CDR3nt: TGTGCCACCAGTGATTCAGAGACCCAGTACTTC
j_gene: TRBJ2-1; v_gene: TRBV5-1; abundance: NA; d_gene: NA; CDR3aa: CASSRGRTLNTYNEQFF; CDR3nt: TGCGCCAGCAGCCGGGGTAGGACCCTTAATACCTACAATGAGCAGTTCTTC
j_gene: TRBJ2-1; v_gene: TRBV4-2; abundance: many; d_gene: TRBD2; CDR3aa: CASSQALLAGGHNEQFF; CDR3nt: TGTGCCAGCAGCCAAGCCTTACTAGCGGGGGGACACAATGAGCAGTTCTTC
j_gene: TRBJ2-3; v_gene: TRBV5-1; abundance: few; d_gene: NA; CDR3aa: CASSLADRYTDTQYF; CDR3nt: TGCGCCAGCAGCTTGGCCGACAGATACACAGATACGCAGTATTTT
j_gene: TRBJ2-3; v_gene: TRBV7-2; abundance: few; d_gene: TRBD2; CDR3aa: CASSPPRGVNTDTQYF; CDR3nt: TGTGCCAGCAGCCCCCCACGGGGGGTCAACACAGATACGCAGTATTTT
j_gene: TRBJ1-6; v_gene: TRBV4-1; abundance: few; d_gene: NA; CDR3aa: CASSQLAISPLHF; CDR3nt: TGCGCCAGCAGCCAGTTAGCCATTTCACCCCTCCACTTT
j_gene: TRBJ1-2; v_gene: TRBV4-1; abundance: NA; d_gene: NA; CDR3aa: CASSQGGTGYTF; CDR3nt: TGCGCCAGCAGCCAAGGCGGGACAGGCTACACCTTC
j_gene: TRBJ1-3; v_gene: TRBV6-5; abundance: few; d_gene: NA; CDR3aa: CASSYSLSGGGNTIYF; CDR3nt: TGTGCCAGCAGTTACAGCCTCTCGGGGGGTGGAAACACCATATATTTT
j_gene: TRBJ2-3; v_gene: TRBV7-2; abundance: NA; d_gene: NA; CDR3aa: CASSREYYKRPITDTQYF; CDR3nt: TGTGCCAGCAGCAGAGAGTACTACAAAAGGCCAATCACAGATACGCAGTATTTT
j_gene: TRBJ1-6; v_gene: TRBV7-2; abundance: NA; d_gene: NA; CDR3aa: CASSLASGAGSPLHF; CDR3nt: TGTGCCAGCAGCTTAGCTTCAGGGGCAGGGTCACCCCTCCACTTT
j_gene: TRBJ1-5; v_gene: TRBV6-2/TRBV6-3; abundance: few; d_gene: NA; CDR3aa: CASSNPGPRNQPQHF; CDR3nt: TGTGCCAGCAGTAATCCCGGGCCGCGTAATCAGCCCCAGCATTTT
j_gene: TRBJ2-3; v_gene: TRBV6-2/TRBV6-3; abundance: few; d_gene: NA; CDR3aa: CASSSRTTDTQYF; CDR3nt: TGTGCCAGCAGTTCTAGAACAACTGATACGCAGTATTTT
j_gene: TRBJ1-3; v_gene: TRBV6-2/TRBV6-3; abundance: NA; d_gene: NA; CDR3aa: CASSYFRTNGNTIYF; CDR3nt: TGTGCCAGCAGTTATTTCCGGACTAATGGAAACACCATATATTTT
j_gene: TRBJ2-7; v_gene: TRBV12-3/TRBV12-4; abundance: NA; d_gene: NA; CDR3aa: CASGQHYEQYF; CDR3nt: TGTGCCAGCGGTCAGCACTACGAGCAGTACTTC
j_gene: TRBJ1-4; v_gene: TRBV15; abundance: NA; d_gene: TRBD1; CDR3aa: CATSGTGAGEKLFF; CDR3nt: TGTGCCACCAGCGGGACAGGGGCTGGCGAAAAACTGTTTTTT
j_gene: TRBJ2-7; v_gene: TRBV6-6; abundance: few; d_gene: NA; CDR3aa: CASGHEQYF; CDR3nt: TGTGCCAGCGGCCACGAGCAGTACTTC
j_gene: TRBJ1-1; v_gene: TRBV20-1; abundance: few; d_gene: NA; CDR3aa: CSAWGGQANTEAFF; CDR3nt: TGCAGTGCCTGGGGGGGGCAAGCGAACACTGAAGCTTTCTTT
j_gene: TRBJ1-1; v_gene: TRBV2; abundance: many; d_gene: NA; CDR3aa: CASSEPYTEAFF; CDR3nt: TGTGCCAGCAGTGAACCCTACACTGAAGCTTTCTTT
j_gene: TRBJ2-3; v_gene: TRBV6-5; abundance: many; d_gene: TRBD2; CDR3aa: CASSYSWLAGVTDTQYF; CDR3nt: TGTGCCAGCAGTTACTCGTGGCTAGCGGGGGTCACAGATACGCAGTATTTT
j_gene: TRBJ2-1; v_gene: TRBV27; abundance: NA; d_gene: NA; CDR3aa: CASSRIGAEQFF; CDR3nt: TGTGCCAGCAGCAGGATTGGGGCTGAGCAGTTCTTC
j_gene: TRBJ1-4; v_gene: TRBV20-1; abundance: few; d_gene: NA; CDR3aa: CSAAEGVF; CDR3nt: TGCAGTGCGGCCGAAGGGGTGTTT
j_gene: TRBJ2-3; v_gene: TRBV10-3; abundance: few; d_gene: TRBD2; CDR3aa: CAVGLAGGLSTDTQYF; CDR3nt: TGTGCCGTCGGACTAGCGGGGGGTCTTAGCACAGATACGCAGTATTTT
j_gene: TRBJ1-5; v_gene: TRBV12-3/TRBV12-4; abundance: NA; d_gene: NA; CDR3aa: CASTSYSNQPQHF; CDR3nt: TGTGCCAGCACAAGCTATAGCAATCAGCCCCAGCATTTT
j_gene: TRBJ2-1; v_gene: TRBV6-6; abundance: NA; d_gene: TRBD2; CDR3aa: CATSGLVFHNEQFF; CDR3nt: TGTGCCACCTCGGGACTAGTTTTCCACAATGAGCAGTTCTTC
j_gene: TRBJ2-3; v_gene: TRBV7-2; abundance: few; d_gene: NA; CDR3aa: CASSLVSGITDTQYF; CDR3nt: TGTGCCAGCAGCTTAGTATCCGGAATCACAGATACGCAGTATTTT
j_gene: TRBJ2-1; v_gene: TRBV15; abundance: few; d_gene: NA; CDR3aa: CATSRTSSYNEQFF; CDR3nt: TGTGCCACCAGCAGGACTAGCTCCTACAATGAGCAGTTCTTC
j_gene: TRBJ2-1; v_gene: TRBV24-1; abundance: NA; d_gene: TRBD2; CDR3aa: CATGSSGGYNEQFF; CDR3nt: TGTGCCACGGGATCTAGCGGGGGGTACAATGAGCAGTTCTTC
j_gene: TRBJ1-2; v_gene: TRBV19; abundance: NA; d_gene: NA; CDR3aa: CASTPDTYGYTF; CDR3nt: TGTGCCAGTACCCCGGACACCTATGGCTACACCTTC
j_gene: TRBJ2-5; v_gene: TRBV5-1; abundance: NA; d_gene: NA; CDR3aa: CASSLADGTIQETQYF; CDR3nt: TGCGCCAGCAGCTTGGCCGACGGAACAATCCAAGAGACCCAGTACTTC
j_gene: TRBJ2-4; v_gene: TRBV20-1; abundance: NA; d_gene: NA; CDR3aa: CSALGAGENIQYF; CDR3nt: TGCAGTGCCCTCGGGGCAGGGGAAAACATTCAGTACTTC
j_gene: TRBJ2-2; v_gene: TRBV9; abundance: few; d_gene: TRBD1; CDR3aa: CASSARDRPNTGELFF; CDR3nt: TGTGCCAGCAGCGCCCGGGACAGACCGAACACCGGGGAGCTGTTTTTT
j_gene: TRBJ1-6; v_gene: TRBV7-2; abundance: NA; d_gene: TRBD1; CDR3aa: CASSLTGTGGTPLHF; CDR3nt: TGTGCCAGCAGCCTTACCGGGACAGGGGGTACACCCCTCCACTTT
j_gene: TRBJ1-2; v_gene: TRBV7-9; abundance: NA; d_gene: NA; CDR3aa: CASSQKGPYGYTF; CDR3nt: TGTGCCAGCAGCCAAAAGGGACCTTATGGCTACACCTTC
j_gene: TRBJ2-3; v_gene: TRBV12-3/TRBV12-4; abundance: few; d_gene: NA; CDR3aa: CASRMGYTQYF; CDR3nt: TGTGCCAGCAGGATGGGTTATACGCAGTATTTT
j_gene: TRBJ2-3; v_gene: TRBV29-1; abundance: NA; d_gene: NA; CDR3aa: CSVFMADTQYF; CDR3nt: TGCAGCGTTTTTATGGCAGATACGCAGTATTTT
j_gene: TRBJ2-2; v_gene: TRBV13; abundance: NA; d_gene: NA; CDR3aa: CASSFQGSTGELFF; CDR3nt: TGTGCCAGCAGCTTTCAGGGGAGCACCGGGGAGCTGTTTTTT
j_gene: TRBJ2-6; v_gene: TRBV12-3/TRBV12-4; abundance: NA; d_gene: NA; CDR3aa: CASRERGSQNSGANVLTF; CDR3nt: TGTGCCAGCAGAGAAAGGGGGAGCCAAAACTCTGGGGCCAACGTCCTGACTTTC
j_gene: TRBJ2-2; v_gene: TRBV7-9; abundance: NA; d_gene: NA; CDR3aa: CASSLRVDRTAFPGELFF; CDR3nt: TGTGCCAGCAGCTTAAGGGTTGATCGGACAGCATTCCCCGGGGAGCTGTTTTTT
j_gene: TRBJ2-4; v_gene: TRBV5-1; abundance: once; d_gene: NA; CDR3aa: CASSPGAGTGNIQYF; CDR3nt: TGCGCCAGCAGCCCGGGGGCGGGGACGGGAAACATTCAGTACTTC
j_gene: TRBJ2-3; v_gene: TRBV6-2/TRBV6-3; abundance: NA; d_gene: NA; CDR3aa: CASSYRQGSTDTQYF; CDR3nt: TGTGCCAGCAGTTACCGCCAAGGGAGCACAGATACGCAGTATTTT
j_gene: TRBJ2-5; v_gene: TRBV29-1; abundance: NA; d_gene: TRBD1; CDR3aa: CSVCYLTGTGAQETQYF; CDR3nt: TGCAGCGTATGCTATCTGACCGGGACAGGGGCTCAAGAGACCCAGTACTTC
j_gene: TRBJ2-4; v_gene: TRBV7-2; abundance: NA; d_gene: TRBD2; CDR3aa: CASSPWTSANIQYF; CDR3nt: TGTGCCAGCAGCCCCTGGACTAGCGCAAACATTCAGTACTTC
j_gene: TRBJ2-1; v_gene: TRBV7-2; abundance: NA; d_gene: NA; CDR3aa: CASSLVPSGQFF; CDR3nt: TGTGCCAGCAGCTTAGTTCCTTCTGGGCAGTTCTTC
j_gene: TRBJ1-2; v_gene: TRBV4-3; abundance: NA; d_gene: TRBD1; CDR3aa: CASSQDRGTGGLGGYTF; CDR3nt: TGCGCCAGCAGCCAAGATCGAGGTACAGGGGGCCTCGGTGGCTACACCTTC
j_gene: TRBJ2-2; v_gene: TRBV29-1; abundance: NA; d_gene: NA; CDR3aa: CSVDGGPGTGELFF; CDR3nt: TGCAGCGTTGATGGGGGGCCGGGCACCGGGGAGCTGTTTTTT
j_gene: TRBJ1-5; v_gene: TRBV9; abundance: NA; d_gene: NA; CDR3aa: CASSVGGYQPQHF; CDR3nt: TGTGCCAGCAGCGTGGGGGGGTATCAGCCCCAGCATTTT
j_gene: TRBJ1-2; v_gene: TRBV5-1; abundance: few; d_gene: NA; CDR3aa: CASSPTVPANYGYTF; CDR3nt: TGCGCCAGCAGCCCAACGGTCCCGGCTAACTATGGCTACACCTTC
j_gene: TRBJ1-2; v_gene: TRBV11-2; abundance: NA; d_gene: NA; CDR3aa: CASRGVRWDRYFNYGYTF; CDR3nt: TGTGCCAGCAGGGGGGTTAGGTGGGATCGCTACTTCAACTATGGCTACACCTTC
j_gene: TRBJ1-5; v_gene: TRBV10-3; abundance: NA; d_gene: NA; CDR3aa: CAISEAGYSNQPQHF; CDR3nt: TGTGCCATCAGTGAGGCAGGGTATAGCAATCAGCCCCAGCATTTT
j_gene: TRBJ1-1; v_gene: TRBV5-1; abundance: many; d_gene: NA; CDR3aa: CASRSGARTEAFF; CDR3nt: TGCGCCAGCAGATCTGGGGCTCGGACTGAAGCTTTCTTT
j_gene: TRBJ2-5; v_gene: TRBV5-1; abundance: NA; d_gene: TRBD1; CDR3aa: CASSLLGPETGGSETQYF; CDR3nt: TGCGCCAGCAGCTTGCTGGGACCCGAGACAGGGGGGTCAGAGACCCAGTACTTC
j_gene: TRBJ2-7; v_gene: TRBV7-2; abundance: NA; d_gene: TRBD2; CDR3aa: CASGVTSGGAHEQYF; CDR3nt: TGTGCCAGCGGAGTAACTAGCGGGGGGGCCCACGAGCAGTACTTC
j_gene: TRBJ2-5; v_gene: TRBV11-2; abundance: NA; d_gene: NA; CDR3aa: CASSHPGGETQYF; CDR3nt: TGTGCCAGCAGCCACCCGGGCGGAGAGACCCAGTACTTC